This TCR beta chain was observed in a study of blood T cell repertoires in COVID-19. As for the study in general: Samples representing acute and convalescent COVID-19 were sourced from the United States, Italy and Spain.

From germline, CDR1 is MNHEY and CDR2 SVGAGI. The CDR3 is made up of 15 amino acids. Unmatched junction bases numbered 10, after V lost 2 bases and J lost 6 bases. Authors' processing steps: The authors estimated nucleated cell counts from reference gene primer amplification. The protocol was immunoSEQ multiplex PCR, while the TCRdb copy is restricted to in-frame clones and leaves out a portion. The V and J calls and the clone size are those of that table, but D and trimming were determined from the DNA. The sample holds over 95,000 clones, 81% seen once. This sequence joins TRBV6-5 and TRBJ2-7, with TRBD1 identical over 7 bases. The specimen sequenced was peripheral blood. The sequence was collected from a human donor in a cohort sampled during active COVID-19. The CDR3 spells CASSYNQRGRAEQYF. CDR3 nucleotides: TGTGCCAGCAGTTACAATCAAAGGGGGCGCGCCGAGCAGTACTTC.